The following is a TCR beta chain sequence with its context. There is no known antigen for this receptor. The input lacks base qualities; no much larger clone sits a single base away. Libraries were built with the immunoSEQ multiplex PCR assay. This is the immuneACCESS table as TCRdb keeps it, with only in-frame sequences that have V and J called. A part of the clones is gone; compared with another copy, unresolved V genes explain less than half, and the rest is unexplained. The table for this sample lists around 130,000 clones; roughly 90% of them were counted only once. Roughly 3.1% of the sample comes from the top ten. This record comes from a study of control samples from healthy donors and cancer patients (TCRdb year 2020). This sequence was found in a man between 45 and 60 years old in good health. Sequencing was done on a sample of blood.

The CDR3 has the sequence CASSHVDRDGEQYF. The nucleotide sequence reads as follows: TGTGCCAGCAGCCACGTAGACAGGGACGGCGAGCAGTACTTC. The sequence links TRBV4-2 to TRBJ2-7; a stretch of 7 junction bases matches TRBD1. Based on the germline V gene, the CDR1 and CDR2 sequences are LGHNA and YNFKEQ. Including the terminal cysteine and phenylalanine, the CDR3 comprises 14 residues. CDR3 DNA is the only sequence kept; it has 42 bases, read in frame from the first base. Ends trimmed: V by 3 bases, J by 6 bases; bases unmatched to a gene: 8.